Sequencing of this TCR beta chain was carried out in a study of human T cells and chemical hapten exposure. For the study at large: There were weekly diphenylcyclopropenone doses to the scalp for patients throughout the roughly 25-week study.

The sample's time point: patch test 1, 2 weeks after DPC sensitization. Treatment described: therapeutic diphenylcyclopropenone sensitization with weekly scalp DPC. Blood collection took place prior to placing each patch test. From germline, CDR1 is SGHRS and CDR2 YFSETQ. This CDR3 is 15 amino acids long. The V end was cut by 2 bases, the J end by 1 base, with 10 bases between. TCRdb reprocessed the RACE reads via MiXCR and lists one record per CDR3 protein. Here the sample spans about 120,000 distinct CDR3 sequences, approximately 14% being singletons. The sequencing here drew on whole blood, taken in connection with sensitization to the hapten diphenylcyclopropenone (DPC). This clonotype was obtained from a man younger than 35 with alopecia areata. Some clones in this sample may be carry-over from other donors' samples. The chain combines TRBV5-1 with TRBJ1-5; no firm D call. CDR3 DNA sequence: TGCGCCAGCAGCTTATCCGGGATGAGCAATCAGCCCCAGCATTTT. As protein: CASSLSGMSNQPQHF.